One and the same sample provided the 26 T cell receptor beta chains below, sequenced in a study of blood T cell repertoires in COVID-19 (dated by TCRdb to 2018 to 2020). Libraries were made using the immunoSEQ multiplex PCR assay. Sourced from immuneACCESS, this table was stored by TCRdb with only in-frame sequences that have V and J called. A share of the clones is absent; for the studies checked, an unresolved V gene accounts for under half, and the remainder has no known explanation. For this sample the table gives about 120,000 clones, of which around 81% were detected only once. The ten biggest clones cover 2.3% of the sample. Source material: peripheral blood. The receptors originated from a man aged 70-80 years with acute or convalescent COVID-19.

The count of this clone is one. The chain couples TRBV4-2 to TRBJ1-2, with D unclear. V lost 0 bases and J 0 bases, leaving 11 bases between the germline ends. In germline, CDR1 is LGHNA, CDR2 YNFKEQ. CDR3 length equals 16 residues. CDR3 sequence (DNA): TGTGCCAGCAGCCAAGATCGTTCCGGAGCTAACTATGGCTACACCTTC. Its translation is CASSQDRSGANYGYTF.

This clone appeared a single time. The V call is TRBV19, the J call TRBJ1-1; tentatively, D is TRBD1 (6 bases). V lost 2 bases, J lost 1 base, and 11 bases lay in between. CDR1 is LNHDA, CDR2 SQIVND, per germline (reference sequence). The CDR3 spans 15 residues. In DNA, the CDR3 is TGTGCCAGTAGTATAACAGGGTTGGAGAACACTGAAGCTTTCTTT. This sequence encodes CASSITGLENTEAFF.

This chain links TRBV10-3 with TRBJ1-5; no reliable D call. Germline-derived CDR1 and CDR2 are ENHRY and SYGVKD. The CDR3 is 14 residues long. V was clipped by 4 bases and J by 7 bases, with 14 bases between them. The DNA for the CDR3 is TGTGCCATCAGTGGGGGAGGTGGTCAGCAGCCCCAGCATTTT. Its translation: CAISGGGGQQPQHF.

This clone was recorded only once. The chain recombines TRBV5-1 with TRBJ2-2; 8 bases are shared with TRBD1. Looked up from germline, CDR1 is SGHRS and CDR2 is YFSETQ. This CDR3 has 15 amino acids. J gave up 8 bases and V 4 bases, and 10 bases lay outside the gene matches. Here the CDR3 reads CASSPWTGMAGELFF. DNA for the CDR3: TGCGCCAGCAGCCCCTGGACAGGGATGGCGGGGGAGCTGTTTTTT. Supplemented by reference TRBV5-1 and TRBJ2-2, the full variable domain reads KAGVTQTPRYLIKTRGQQVTLSCSPISGHRSVSWYQQTPGQGLQFLFEYFSETQRNKGNFPGRFSGRQFSNSRSEMNVSTLELGDSALYLCASSPWTGMAGELFFGEGSRLTVL.

V gene TRBV5-1 combines with J gene TRBJ2-4; TRBD1 aligns across 8 bases. The CDR3 covers 14 residues. CDR1 SGHRS and CDR2 YFSETQ come from the germline V gene. V dropped 4 bases and J dropped 9; count of bases not matched to a gene: 9. This CDR3 is CASSRGTGQSIQYF. The CDR3 coding sequence is TGCGCCAGCAGCCGTGGGACAGGACAGAGCATTCAGTACTTC.

In its sample, this clone was seen once. V is TRBV7-2 and J is TRBJ1-1; tentative D call: TRBD1 (5 bases). CDR1 is SGHTA and CDR2 is FQGNSA in the germline V gene. Trimming pared 6 bases from V and 3 bases from J, leaving 14 bases between. This CDR3 is built from 14 residues. In nucleotides, the CDR3 is TGTGCCAGCAGTGGGATGGGGCGCGACACTGAAGCTTTCTTT. It codes for CASSGMGRDTEAFF. Supplemented by reference TRBV7-2 and TRBJ1-1, the full variable domain reads GAGVSQSPSNKVTEKGKDVELRCDPISGHTALYWYRQSLGQGLEFLIYFQGNSAPDKSGLPSDRFSAERTGGSVSTLTIQRTQQEDSAVYLCASSGMGRDTEAFFGQGTRLTVV.

This chain uses TRBV9 with TRBJ2-7; TRBD1 agrees at 9 bases. CDR3 size: 14 residues. Germline CDR1 is SGDLS and CDR2 is YYNGEE. V was pared by 3 bases and J by 4 bases, with 5 bases of the junction left unmatched. The CDR3 region is CASSALGQGYEQYF. The CDR3 region has the DNA TGTGCCAGCAGCGCACTGGGACAGGGTTACGAGCAGTACTTC.

The count of this clone is one. V usage is TRBV18 and J usage is TRBJ2-5; 10 bases are shared with TRBD1. V shed 3 bases, J shed 7 bases, and the junction held 5 bases outside the gene matches. This CDR3 has 14 amino acids. The germline V gene encodes CDR1 KGHSH and CDR2 LQKENI. As DNA, the CDR3 is TGTGCCAGCTCACCGGGACAGGGGCGGGGGACCCAGTACTTC. Protein product: CASSPGQGRGTQYF.

The V and J genes are TRBV7-9 and TRBJ2-1; D is perhaps TRBD2 (7 bases). Trimming cost V 8 bases and J 1 base, with 15 bases left between them. CDR3 length: 15 residues. Germline V gene lookup returns CDR1 SEHNR and CDR2 FQNEAQ (reference sequence). The DNA for the CDR3 is TGTGCCAGCGGGGGCGGGGGCTTTTCCTACAATGAGCAGTTCTTC. The encoded protein is CASGGGGFSYNEQFF.

The V and J genes are TRBV4-3 and TRBJ1-6, with D perhaps matching TRBD1 (6 bases). Germline CDR1 reads LGHNA; CDR2 reads YSLEER. The CDR3 runs 18 residues. V lost 0 bases and J lost 5, with 17 bases in between. CDR3 bases: TGCGCCAGCAGCCAAGAGGTTCAGGGGCCATATAATAATTCACCCCTCCACTTT. It codes for CASSQEVQGPYNNSPLHF.

In this sample, this clone turned up a few times. The chain employs TRBV4-3 and TRBJ2-2; 7 bases are shared with TRBD1. The germline V gene has CDR1 LGHNA and CDR2 YSLEER. There are 13 residues in the CDR3. The V and J ends lost 1 base and 13 bases, in that order; junction bases with no gene match: 6. CDR3 DNA sequence: TGCGCCAGCAGCCAAGGACGACAGGGTCGGCTGTTTTTT. Protein product: CASSQGRQGRLFF.

V gene TRBV24-1 combines with J gene TRBJ2-5; D possibly corresponds to TRBD1 (5 bases). Germline V gives CDR1 KGHDR, CDR2 SFDVKD. The ends were cut back, 4 bases at V and 5 bases at J, with 13 bases in the middle. This CDR3 spans 14 amino acids. CDR3 DNA: TGTGCCACCAGTGACCGACGGACATTCGAGACCCAGTACTTC. It yields the protein CATSDRRTFETQYF.

CDR3 DNA: TGTGCCAGCAGTGAAAACGGGAGGGGTCAGCCCCAGCATTTT. This gives the protein CASSENGRGQPQHF. This chain joins TRBV6-1 and TRBJ1-5, with D possibly TRBD1 on 5 matching bases. Trimming left V 2 bases short and J 6 bases short, with 11 bases between. The germline V gene has CDR1 MNHNS and CDR2 SASEGT. The CDR3 length is 14 residues.

The rearrangement links TRBV7-2 to TRBJ1-2; 9 nucleotides agree with TRBD1. The V and J ends lost 3 bases and 7 bases, in that order; junction bases with no gene match: 6. CDR3 length: 14 amino acids. Germline CDR1 and CDR2: SGHTA and FQGNSA. CDR3 nucleotide sequence: TGTGCCAGCAGCTTTACCACAGGGGGCGGTGGCTACACCTTC. It translates to CASSFTTGGGGYTF.

Remarks on this clone: A much larger clonotype is one base distant, so this may be a read error. The sample contains more than one DNA sequence encoding this CDR3. The chain has TRBV18 and TRBJ1-5; D is possibly TRBD1 (5 bases). The CDR3 consists of 13 residues. With 4 bases removed from V and 2 bases from J, the gap between germline ends came to 6 bases. In germline, CDR1 is KGHSH, CDR2 LQKENI. DNA of the CDR3: TGTGCCAGCTCACGGGGGGGCAATCAGCCCCAGCATTTT. This translates into CASSRGGNQPQHF. The entire variable domain, with the rest obtained from reference TRBV18 and TRBJ1-5, is as follows: NAGVMQNPRHLVRRRGQEARLRCSPMKGHSHVYWYRQLPEEGLKFMVYLQKENIIDESGMPKERFSAEFPKEGPSILRIQQVVRGDSAAYFCASSRGGNQPQHFGDGTRLSIL.

The rearrangement links TRBV18 to TRBJ2-5; 7 bases are a match to TRBD2. The CDR3 has 15 amino acids. The ends lost 1 base at V and 5 bases at J; junction bases unmatched: 7. Germline V gives CDR1 KGHSH, CDR2 LQKENI. CDR3: CASSPRAGEGETQYF. DNA for the CDR3: TGTGCCAGCTCACCACGGGCTGGGGAGGGGGAGACCCAGTACTTC.

The gene calls are TRBV28 and TRBJ2-1, with a tentative D call TRBD2 (6 bases). The CDR3 sequence is 13 residues long. Trimming pared 7 bases from V and 1 base from J, leaving 8 bases between. Germline V gene lookup returns CDR1 MDHEN and CDR2 SYDVKM. The CDR3, as DNA: TGTGCCAGCACGCGGGGTTCCTACAATGAGCAGTTCTTC. It specifies CASTRGSYNEQFF. Full variable domain (rest looked up from reference TRBV28 and TRBJ2-1): DVKVTQSSRYLVKRTGEKVFLECVQDMDHENMFWYRQDPGLGLRLIYFSYDVKMKEKGDIPEGYSVSREKKERFSLILESASTNQTSMYLCASTRGSYNEQFFGPGTRLTVL.

This chain joins TRBV3-1 (or the pseudogene TRBV3-2) and TRBJ2-1; 7 bases are a match to TRBD2. Germline loops: CDR1 LGHDT, CDR2 YNNKEL (reference sequence). The CDR3 runs 14 residues. J was trimmed by 9 bases and V by 4 bases; bases with no gene match: 9. Here the CDR3 DNA reads TGTGCCAGCAGCCGCAGAGGGAGGGGAGGTGAGCAGTTCTTC. Amino acids: CASSRRGRGGEQFF.

The chain couples TRBV9 to TRBJ2-1, with 12 bases that match TRBD2. This CDR3 is built from 15 residues. Germline V gene data show CDR1 as SGDLS and CDR2 as YYNGEE. The V and J ends lost 2 bases and 5 bases, in that order; junction bases with no gene match: 2. The CDR3 region is CASSVRLAGDNEQFF. For the CDR3, the DNA is TGTGCCAGCAGCGTCAGACTAGCGGGGGACAATGAGCAGTTCTTC.

V usage is TRBV9 and J usage is TRBJ1-6; 7 bases align to TRBD1. The J segment lost 5 bases and the V segment lost 0 bases, leaving 2 bases of the junction unmatched. The CDR3 loop spans 15 amino acids. CDR1 and CDR2 (germline): SGDLS, YYNGEE. CDR3 residues: CASSVAQGDNSPLHF. The DNA for the CDR3 is TGTGCCAGCAGCGTAGCTCAGGGGGATAATTCACCCCTCCACTTT.

The gene calls are TRBV7-3 and TRBJ2-3; 16 bases align to TRBD2. Germline CDR1 is SGHTA and CDR2 is FQGTGA. V was clipped by 5 bases and J by 4 bases; unmatched bases: 3. There are 16 residues in the CDR3. The CDR3 DNA sequence: TGTGCCAGCAGCGAAGGGACTAGCGGGGGGGCAGATACGCAGTATTTT. Translation gives CASSEGTSGGADTQYF.

V usage is TRBV5-1 and J usage is TRBJ1-4; D unresolved. From germline, CDR1 is SGHRS and CDR2 YFSETQ. The V gene lost 0 bases and the J gene lost 5 bases, with 8 bases spanning the gap. The CDR3 totals 14 residues. This CDR3 reads CASSLGGRNEKLFF. CDR3 bases: TGCGCCAGCAGCTTGGGAGGAAGAAATGAAAAACTGTTTTTT.

The V call is TRBV6-5, the J call TRBJ1-1, with 7 bases matching TRBD1. Trimming at V came to 7 bases and at J to 1 base, leaving 3 bases not matched to a gene. CDR3 length: 13 residues. Germline loops: CDR1 MNHEY, CDR2 SVGAGI. The CDR3 reads CASTGTANTEAFF. The CDR3 region has the DNA TGTGCCAGCACCGGGACAGCGAACACTGAAGCTTTCTTT.

The chain recombines TRBV6-1 with TRBJ1-6, with 8 bases matching TRBD1. CDR1 MNHNS and CDR2 SASEGT come from the germline V gene. The CDR3 loop spans 17 amino acids. The ends lost 2 bases at V and 4 bases at J; junction bases unmatched: 7. CDR3 DNA sequence: TGTGCCAGCAGTGAAAGGACAGGGAGGGGTTATAATTCACCCCTCCACTTT. Its translation: CASSERTGRGYNSPLHF.

V gene TRBV5-4 combines with J gene TRBJ2-7; 10 bases are a match to TRBD2. Germline V gene sequence: CDR1 SGHNT, CDR2 YYREEE (reference sequence). Trimming removed 3 bases from V and 2 bases from J; junction bases left unmatched: 11. The CDR3 has 17 amino acids. The CDR3 DNA sequence: TGTGCCAGCAGCTCGCGGCCGGGAGCGGGGGGGGCCTACGAGCAGTACTTC. This gives the protein CASSSRPGAGGAYEQYF.

This chain connects TRBV20-1 to TRBJ2-3; 7 nucleotides line up with TRBD2. Germline V CDR1 and CDR2: DFQATT, SNEGSKA (reference sequence). The V gene end was trimmed by 3 bases and the J gene end by 1 base; junction bases not matched to a gene: 7. The CDR3 spans 15 residues. CDR3 coding DNA: TGCAGTGCTAGTTCTCTAGCGGAACGCACAGATACGCAGTATTTT. It yields the protein CSASSLAERTDTQYF.